Below are 27 T cell receptor beta chains sequenced from a single sample in a study of T-cell reconstitution after alpha-beta-depleted transplantation in children (dated by TCRdb to the mid-2010s). Receptor libraries were prepared by PCR. Reads for this sample came from an Illumina HiSeq 2500. To normalize quantification of the TCRbeta repertoire, the TCR libraries were built with molecular barcoding that relied on unique molecular identifiers. TCRdb handled the public reads itself, with Q25 trimming in fastp and clone calling in MiXCR, and kept productive beta chains. Rows merge per CDR3 protein into single entries with the most common DNA and genes. Recorded for this sample are a few hundred thousand distinct CDR3 sequences; 10% of them occurred a single time. The ten largest clones represent around 2.4% of the sample. The source was PBMCs from the stem cell graft donor, collected from the stem cell graft. All receptors come from a human donor who donated a stem cell graft to a child with acute lymphoblastic leukemia.

This clonotype turned up a few times. CDR3: CASRRTGGPDDEQFF. In nucleotides, the CDR3 is TGCGCCAGCAGACGGACAGGGGGCCCCGATGATGAGCAGTTCTTC. J is TRBJ2-1 and V is TRBV5-1, with 11 nucleotides matching TRBD1. Germline assignment: CDR1 SGHRS and CDR2 YFSETQ. The CDR3 contains 15 residues. J was trimmed by 8 bases and V by 5 bases; bases with no gene match: 9. Full variable domain (missing parts from reference TRBV5-1 and TRBJ2-1): KAGVTQTPRYLIKTRGQQVTLSCSPISGHRSVSWYQQTPGQGLQFLFEYFSETQRNKGNFPGRFSGRQFSNSRSEMNVSTLELGDSALYLCASRRTGGPDDEQFFGPGTRLTVL.

The gene calls are TRBV5-5 and TRBJ2-5; TRBD1 matches 10 bases. J lost 9 bases, V lost 4 bases, and 9 bases had no gene match. The CDR3 contains 14 residues. Germline values: CDR1 SGHKS, CDR2 YYEKEE (reference sequence). The CDR3: CASSASGQGVPQYF. The DNA of the CDR3 is TGTGCCAGCAGCGCCAGCGGACAGGGGGTGCCCCAGTACTTC.

This clonotype was counted a few times. This chain joins TRBV10-3 and TRBJ2-3, with 8 nucleotides matching TRBD2. Unmatched junction bases numbered 3, after V lost 5 bases and J lost 2 bases. Germline values: CDR1 ENHRY, CDR2 SYGVKD. This CDR3 is built from 14 residues. The chain's CDR3 is CAISLAGNTDTQYF. DNA for the CDR3: TGTGCCATCAGTTTAGCGGGAAACACAGATACGCAGTATTTT.

In this sample, this clonotype turned up a few times. The chain recombines TRBV20-1 with TRBJ2-7; TRBD1 aligns across 9 bases. The germline CDR1 and CDR2 sequences are DFQATT and SNEGSKA (reference sequence). The CDR3 has 16 amino acids. With V trimmed by 2 bases and J by 0 bases, 8 bases remained unmatched. The CDR3, as DNA: TGCAGTGCTAGAACCCCGAAGACAGGGGGCTCCTACGAGCAGTACTTC. Translated, it gives CSARTPKTGGSYEQYF.

This clonotype was seen more than once but under ten times. The chain combines TRBV12-3 or TRBV12-4 with TRBJ1-1; D unresolved. Deletions cut 1 base from V and 10 bases from J, with 10 bases between. The CDR3 contains 12 residues. CDR3 DNA sequence: TGTGCCAGCAGTTTAGTGACCGAAATAGCTTTCTTT. Encoded protein: CASSLVTEIAFF.

The chain uses TRBV13 and TRBJ2-7; 10 positions match TRBD1. Germline loops: CDR1 PRHDT, CDR2 FYEKMQ (reference sequence). This CDR3 is 16 amino acids long. Unmatched junction bases numbered 10, after V lost 5 bases and J lost 3 bases. The CDR3 region has the DNA TGTGCCAGCAGCGCTGCCGGGACAGGGGTTGGCTACGAGCAGTACTTC. Translation gives CASSAAGTGVGYEQYF.

This clonotype was observed at least ten times. The V and J genes are TRBV7-6 and TRBJ1-3; maybe TRBD1 (5 bases). This CDR3 comprises 16 residues. Trimming cost V 4 bases and J 0 bases, with 13 bases left between them. The germline V gene encodes CDR1 SGHVS and CDR2 FNYEAQ. CDR3 protein: CASSSGVGGSGNTIYF. The CDR3 DNA reads as TGTGCCAGCAGCTCCGGGGTGGGGGGCTCTGGAAACACCATATATTTT.

The chain couples TRBV10-3 to TRBJ2-7; 9 positions match TRBD2. Per germline, CDR1 ENHRY and CDR2 SYGVKD. V dropped 0 bases and J dropped 3; count of bases not matched to a gene: 3. The CDR3 totals 15 residues. CDR3 region: CAISESREGFYEQYF. The DNA of the CDR3 is TGTGCCATCAGTGAGTCGCGGGAGGGCTTCTACGAGCAGTACTTC.

The table lists this clonotype with a few counts. The chain is built from TRBV4-3 and TRBJ2-5; no reliable D call. Trimming took off 3 bases at V and 5 bases at J, with 10 bases between the two ends. The CDR3 is made up of 13 amino acids. Per the germline V gene, CDR1 is LGHNA and CDR2 is YSLEER. CDR3 DNA sequence: TGCGCCAGCAGCCAGGGCAGCCCGGAGACCCAGTACTTC. Translated: CASSQGSPETQYF.

This clonotype has a count of ten or more. This chain uses TRBV7-6 with TRBJ2-7, with 12 bases aligning to TRBD2. V gave up 1 base and J gave up 5 bases; unmatched junction bases: 0. Germline-derived CDR1 and CDR2 are SGHVS and FNYEAQ. There are 14 residues in the CDR3. As DNA, the CDR3 is TGTGCCAGCAGCTTAGGACTAGCGGGAGACGAGCAGTACTTC. Translating gives CASSLGLAGDEQYF.

This clonotype was seen many times. The rearrangement joins TRBV7-3 to TRBJ2-1, with TRBD2 matching 9 bases. Germline CDR1 reads SGHTA; CDR2 reads FQGTGA. Trimming cost V 2 bases and J 7 bases; bases outside gene matches: 6. CDR3 length: 15 residues. CDR3 in DNA: TGTGCCAGCAGCTTAGGGACTAGCAGGGTGAATGAGCAGTTCTTC. Protein sequence: CASSLGTSRVNEQFF.

This chain uses TRBV6-1 with TRBJ1-5; D possibly corresponds to TRBD1 (6 bases). Germline values: CDR1 MNHNS, CDR2 SASEGT. CDR3 length: 14 amino acids. The V and J ends lost 5 bases and 5 bases respectively, with 13 bases between them. Here the CDR3 reads CASSRGVRDQPQHF. The CDR3 DNA sequence: TGTGCCAGCAGTAGGGGGGTGCGAGATCAGCCCCAGCATTTT.

The V call is TRBV7-2, the J call TRBJ2-1, with TRBD2 identical over 8 bases. The CDR3 is 17 residues long. From germline, CDR1 is SGHTA and CDR2 FQGNSA. The V gene end was trimmed by 0 bases and the J gene end by 2 bases; junction bases not matched to a gene: 6. The CDR3: CASSLAWGLGTYNEQFF. In DNA, the CDR3 is TGTGCCAGCAGCTTAGCGTGGGGACTAGGGACCTACAATGAGCAGTTCTTC.

This clonotype showed up many times. V is TRBV29-1 and J is TRBJ1-5; D ambiguous. Per the germline V gene, CDR1 is SQVTM and CDR2 is ANQGSEA. The length of the CDR3 is 12 residues. V lost 2 bases and J lost 5, with 7 bases in between. As DNA, the CDR3 is TGCAGCGTTGAAAAGCCTTATCAGCCCCAGCATTTT. It specifies CSVEKPYQPQHF.

The chain uses TRBV28 and TRBJ2-1; TRBD2 matches at 9 bases. The CDR3 covers 15 residues. Germline V gene lookup returns CDR1 MDHEN and CDR2 SYDVKM. The J segment lost 3 bases and the V segment lost 10 bases, leaving 10 bases of the junction unmatched. Written as DNA, the CDR3 is TGTGCCACAGGGGCAGCGGGAGGTAGCTACAATGAGCAGTTCTTC. Translated: CATGAAGGSYNEQFF.

This clonotype was observed a few times. The V and J genes are TRBV28 and TRBJ1-1; 8 positions agree with TRBD1. CDR1 is MDHEN, CDR2 SYDVKM, per germline. The trim removed 10 bases at V and 3 bases at J, leaving 1 base unmatched. This CDR3 spans 11 amino acids. CDR3 DNA: TGTGCCACAGGGGGCGACACTGAAGCTTTCTTT. As protein: CATGGDTEAFF.

The chain recombines TRBV12-5 with TRBJ2-2; 7 bases agree with TRBD2. Losses at the gene ends were 6 bases for V and 1 base for J; bases not matched to a gene: 8. This CDR3 comprises 16 residues. Germline V gene sequence: CDR1 LGHNT, CDR2 FRNRAP. CDR3 in DNA: TGTGCTAGTGGCCCCATGGGGGAGGGGAACACCGGGGAGCTGTTTTTT. This sequence encodes CASGPMGEGNTGELFF.

This sequence joins TRBV7-2 and TRBJ2-5; weak D call: TRBD2 (6 bases). V was cut by 4 bases and J by 5 bases, with 17 bases left in between. There are 15 residues in the CDR3. The germline V gene encodes CDR1 SGHTA and CDR2 FQGNSA. The CDR3 coding sequence is TGTGCCAGCAGCTACAGCGGAGGGGAAGGGGAGACCCAGTACTTC. This encodes CASSYSGGEGETQYF.

With respect to this clonotype: A much larger clone differs from this one at a single base, so this may be a read error. V and J are TRBV28 and TRBJ2-5; TRBD2 matches 11 bases. V was pared by 4 bases and J by 4 bases, with 8 bases of the junction left unmatched. Germline V gene sequence: CDR1 MDHEN, CDR2 SYDVKM. The CDR3 length is 16 residues. Here the CDR3 DNA reads TGTGCCAGCAGTTCGGAACTAGCGGGAGCAGTAGAGACCCAGTACTTC. Translation: CASSSELAGAVETQYF.

This clonotype was seen a few times. This chain links TRBV12-3 or TRBV12-4 with TRBJ2-7; 7 bases fit TRBD2. J lost 2 bases, V lost 6 bases, and 7 bases had no gene match. The CDR3 is made up of 14 amino acids. CDR3 bases: TGTGCCAGCAGGTCTAGAGCGGGGACCTACGAGCAGTACTTC. This gives the protein CASRSRAGTYEQYF.

This clonotype was recorded at least ten times. V usage is TRBV6-5 and J usage is TRBJ2-6, with a tentative D call TRBD1 (6 bases). Between the trimmed V and J ends, which lost 2 bases and 3 bases, there was a span of 11 bases. Germline loops: CDR1 MNHEY, CDR2 SVGAGI. This CDR3 is 16 amino acids long. CDR3 region: CASSYMGANGANVLTF. CDR3 in DNA: TGTGCCAGCAGTTACATGGGGGCGAATGGGGCCAACGTCCTGACTTTC.

This clonotype showed up just a few times. This sequence joins TRBV29-1 and TRBJ2-1; a possible D gene is TRBD2 (5 bases). There are 12 residues in the CDR3. Looked up from germline, CDR1 is SQVTM and CDR2 is ANQGSEA. The V end lost 5 bases, the J end lost 5 bases, and 10 bases lay between the germline ends. The CDR3 region is CSVSSGDNEQFF. In DNA form, the CDR3 reads TGCAGCGTTTCCAGCGGAGACAATGAGCAGTTCTTC.

V gene TRBV7-2 combines with J gene TRBJ2-5, with D possibly matching TRBD1 (7 bases). Deletions cut 0 bases from V and 4 bases from J, with 18 bases between. There are 17 residues in the CDR3. Germline V gene sequence: CDR1 SGHTA, CDR2 FQGNSA. The CDR3 is CASSLAGGRRALETQYF. DNA for the CDR3: TGTGCCAGCAGCTTAGCAGGGGGCAGGAGGGCACTAGAGACCCAGTACTTC.

In this sample, this clonotype turned up a few times. This rearrangement joins TRBV5-6 to TRBJ2-5; tentatively, D is TRBD1 (6 bases). V gave up 1 base and J gave up 2 bases, with 9 bases separating them. Germline loops: CDR1 SGHDT, CDR2 YYEEEE. There are 14 residues in the CDR3. This CDR3 is CASSLWTVQETQYF. CDR3 DNA sequence: TGTGCCAGCAGCTTGTGGACAGTACAAGAGACCCAGTACTTC. Full variable domain (remainder filled in from reference TRBV5-6 and TRBJ2-5): DAGVTQSPTHLIKTRGQQVTLRCSPKSGHDTVSWYQQALGQGPQFIFQYYEEEERQRGNFPDRFSGHQFPNYSSELNVNALLLGDSALYLCASSLWTVQETQYFGPGTRLLVL.

V usage is TRBV12-3 or TRBV12-4 and J usage is TRBJ2-1; 9 bases match TRBD2. The V and J ends lost 6 bases and 2 bases, in that order; junction bases with no gene match: 2. The CDR3 is made up of 14 amino acids. The CDR3 bases are TGTGCCAGCAGAAGCGGGGGGACCTACAATGAGCAGTTCTTC. Its protein is CASRSGGTYNEQFF.

Note on this clonotype: It may be a read error: a sequence one base away is much more abundant. In this CDR3 the conserved last residue, phenylalanine or tryptophan, is missing, so a read error is likely. The genes are TRBV7-9 and TRBJ2-7; possibly TRBD1 for D (6 bases). This CDR3 is built from 14 residues. Trimming shortened V by 5 bases and J by 4 bases, and 15 bases separated the two germline ends. Looked up from germline, CDR1 is SEHNR and CDR2 is FQNEAQ (reference sequence). This CDR3 reads CASSRLQGPYEQYY. The CDR3 region has the DNA TGTGCCAGCAGCCGCCTACAGGGCCCGTACGAGCAGTACTAC.

The sample holds a few counts of this clonotype. The chain couples TRBV24-1 to TRBJ1-2; unclear D gene. The germline CDR1 and CDR2 sequences are KGHDR and SFDVKD. The CDR3 covers 14 residues. V gave up 4 bases and J gave up 4 bases, with 12 bases separating them. This CDR3 reads CATSDSGPIYGYTF. Written as DNA, the CDR3 is TGTGCCACCAGTGACAGCGGCCCGATCTATGGCTACACCTTC.